The 25 T cell receptor beta chains below were found in one sample sequenced in a study of blood T cell repertoires in COVID-19. Produced via immunoSEQ multiplex PCR; TCRdb's table is partial and in-frame only. The sample records 25,000 to 30,000 clones, around 88% being singletons. The sequencing sample was made of peripheral blood. The origin of the receptors is a human donor in a cohort sampled during active COVID-19.

V gene TRBV21-1 combines with J gene TRBJ2-1; TRBD1, as called in the table, went unchecked against the DNA. TRBV21-1 is a pseudogene. This CDR3 has 16 residues. The CDR3 DNA reads as TGTGCCAGCAGCACCCGACAGGGAGAGTCCTACAATGAGCAGTTCTTC. Encoded protein: CASSTRQGESYNEQFF.

The chain recombines TRBV3-1 (or the pseudogene TRBV3-2) with TRBJ2-3, with TRBD2 matching 14 bases. This CDR3 is 16 amino acids long. With 6 bases clipped from V and 5 bases from J, the junction kept 7 bases outside the gene matches. In germline, CDR1 is LGHDT, CDR2 YNNKEL (reference sequence). The CDR3 DNA reads as TGTGCCAGCAGAACGGTCGGGACTAGCGGGAGAGATACGCAGTATTTT. The encoded protein is CASRTVGTSGRDTQYF.

The chain has TRBV9 and TRBJ2-1, with D possibly matching TRBD1 (6 bases). The CDR3 is 16 residues long. The V end was cut by 0 bases, the J end by 3 bases, with 13 bases between. Germline V gene lookup returns CDR1 SGDLS and CDR2 YYNGEE. CDR3 bases: TGTGCCAGCAGCGTAGATCCGGGACAATACTACAATGAGCAGTTCTTC. Its protein product is CASSVDPGQYYNEQFF.

This clone showed up just once. CDR3 region: CASSKGGPSGSGNEQFF. The CDR3 DNA follows: TGTGCCAGCAGCAAAGGGGGTCCTAGCGGGAGTGGTAATGAGCAGTTCTTC. V is TRBV7-7 and J is TRBJ2-1; 10 bases are a match to TRBD2. The length of the CDR3 is 17 residues. CDR1 and CDR2 from the germline V gene are SSHAT and FNYEAQ (reference sequence). The trim removed 5 bases at V and 7 bases at J, leaving 14 bases unmatched.

This chain joins TRBV9 and TRBJ1-3; TRBD1 might be the D (6 bases). Trimming left V 4 bases short and J 2 bases short, with 16 bases between. The CDR3 length is 16 residues. The germline CDR1 and CDR2 sequences are SGDLS and YYNGEE. The CDR3 protein is CASSPTSGVTGNTIYF. As DNA, the CDR3 is TGTGCCAGCAGCCCTACCTCAGGGGTTACTGGAAACACCATATATTTT. The entire variable domain, with the rest obtained from reference TRBV9 and TRBJ1-3, is as follows: DSGVTQTPKHLITATGQRVTLRCSPRSGDLSVYWYQQSLDQGLQFLIQYYNGEERAKGNILERFSAQQFPDLHSELNLSSLELGDSALYFCASSPTSGVTGNTIYFGEGSWLTVV.

The chain is built from TRBV3-1 (or the pseudogene TRBV3-2) and TRBJ2-1, with 8 nucleotides matching TRBD1. This CDR3 spans 16 amino acids. The V gene's germline CDR1 is LGHDT and CDR2 YNNKEL (reference sequence). Unmatched junction bases numbered 11, after V lost 6 bases and J lost 4 bases. CDR3 nucleotide sequence: TGTGCCAGCAGTGGGGTACAGGGGGAAGTTTACAATGAGCAGTTCTTC. Translating gives CASSGVQGEVYNEQFF.

The chain carries TRBV10-3 and TRBJ1-1, with D unresolved. This CDR3 is 11 amino acids long. V dropped 6 bases and J dropped 4 bases, with 6 bases sitting between them. Per the germline V gene, CDR1 is ENHRY and CDR2 is SYGVKD. The CDR3 region is CAISGLTEAFF. CDR3 DNA sequence: TGTGCCATCAGCGGACTCACTGAAGCTTTCTTT.

V and J are TRBV7-9 and TRBJ2-5, with 10 bases aligning to TRBD2. The V segment lost 5 bases and the J segment 2 bases; nucleotides outside the gene matches: 17. The CDR3 extends over 19 amino acids. From germline, CDR1 is SEHNR and CDR2 FQNEAQ (reference sequence). CDR3 residues: CASSPGTSANLIIQETQYF. The CDR3 coding sequence is TGTGCCAGCAGCCCCGGGACTAGCGCCAACCTGATTATACAAGAGACCCAGTACTTC. The variable domain in full, completed from reference TRBV7-9 and TRBJ2-5, reads DTGVSQNPRHKITKRGQNVTFRCDPISEHNRLYWYRQTLGQGPEFLTYFQNEAQLEKSRLLSDRFSAERPKGSFSTLEIQRTEQGDSAMYLCASSPGTSANLIIQETQYFGPGTRLLVL.

The chain uses TRBV6-1 and TRBJ1-5, with 12 bases matching TRBD1. V shed 4 bases, J shed 8 bases, and the junction held 9 bases outside the gene matches. Germline V CDR1 and CDR2: MNHNS, SASEGT. The CDR3 totals 16 residues. DNA of the CDR3: TGTGCCAGCAGTGGGCAGGGACAGGGGGCTCTGGAGCCCCAGCATTTT. Translating gives CASSGQGQGALEPQHF.

This clone showed up just once. The chain is built from TRBV6-5 and TRBJ2-7, with 11 bases identical to TRBD1. The length of the CDR3 is 15 residues. Trimming removed 5 bases from V and 2 bases from J; junction bases left unmatched: 5. Germline V gives CDR1 MNHEY, CDR2 SVGAGI. The CDR3: CASSRGTGGTYEQYF. Here the CDR3 DNA reads TGTGCCAGCAGTCGCGGGACAGGGGGGACCTACGAGCAGTACTTC.

This clone was detected once. J is TRBJ1-1 and V is TRBV19; D unresolved. Trimming left V 7 bases short and J 7 bases short, with 10 bases between. The CDR3 is 11 residues long. Germline V gene sequence: CDR1 LNHDA, CDR2 SQIVND (reference sequence). The CDR3 here is CASNLAGEAFF. The CDR3 DNA follows: TGTGCCAGTAACTTAGCCGGTGAAGCTTTCTTT.

This CDR3 is CASSSSSGGRVDTQYF. CDR3 DNA: TGTGCCAGCAGTTCGTCTAGCGGGGGCAGGGTAGATACGCAGTATTTT. The chain recombines TRBV6-6 with TRBJ2-3, with 10 bases identical to TRBD2. The V and J ends lost 4 bases and 5 bases, in that order; junction bases with no gene match: 9. This CDR3 has 16 residues. Germline V gene lookup returns CDR1 MNHNY and CDR2 SVGAGI (reference sequence).

V is TRBV9 and J is TRBJ2-1; D not resolved. Germline CDR1 reads SGDLS; CDR2 reads YYNGEE. The germline V and J ends were trimmed by 0 bases and 12 bases, with 13 bases remaining between them. CDR3 length equals 13 residues. Written as DNA, the CDR3 is TGTGCCAGCAGCGTAGAATTCGGAGAAAGGCAGTTCTTC. Its protein product is CASSVEFGERQFF.

By sample fraction, this clone is medium-sized. The V gene is TRBV5-4, the J gene TRBJ1-6, with a tentative D call TRBD1 (5 bases). The V gene's germline CDR1 is SGHNT and CDR2 YYREEE (reference sequence). V was pared by 4 bases and J by 6 bases, with 8 bases between. The CDR3 is 13 amino acids. CDR3 coding DNA: TGTGCCAGCAGCGACAGTTCTAATTCACCCCTCCACTTT. Translated, it gives CASSDSSNSPLHF.

Worth noting for this clone: Distinct nucleotide sequences in the sample also encode this CDR3. V and J are TRBV10-2 and TRBJ1-2; D call uncertain. This CDR3 has 13 residues. V lost 2 bases and J 2 bases, leaving 6 bases between the germline ends. Germline V gives CDR1 WSHSY, CDR2 SAAADI. The CDR3 coding sequence is TGCGCCAGCAGTGAGGCAGGAAACTATGGCTACACCTTC. Its protein product is CASSEAGNYGYTF.

This chain connects TRBV6-6 to TRBJ2-7, with 9 positions matching TRBD1. The CDR3 sequence is 14 residues long. V gave up 7 bases and J gave up 2 bases; unmatched junction bases: 6. Germline loops: CDR1 MNHNY, CDR2 SVGAGI (reference sequence). This CDR3 reads CASTKTGGAYEQYF. CDR3 nucleotides: TGTGCCAGCACCAAGACAGGGGGGGCCTACGAGCAGTACTTC.

This clone has only one observation. The rearrangement joins TRBV10-2 to TRBJ1-5; D remains ambiguous. V was trimmed by 3 bases and J by 4 bases, leaving 10 bases between them. CDR1 is WSHSY, CDR2 SAAADI, per germline. There are 14 residues in the CDR3. CDR3: CASSENSLNQPQHF. The DNA for the CDR3 is TGCGCCAGCAGTGAAAACAGTCTAAATCAGCCCCAGCATTTT.

The rearrangement joins TRBV7-9 to TRBJ1-4, with TRBD1 identical over 8 bases. The CDR3 covers 16 residues. J gave up 8 bases and V 0 bases, and 8 bases lay outside the gene matches. Per the germline V gene, CDR1 is SEHNR and CDR2 is FQNEAQ (reference sequence). The CDR3: CASSLASGGGREKLFF. The DNA of the CDR3 is TGTGCCAGCAGCTTAGCTTCAGGGGGCGGACGAGAAAAACTGTTTTTT.

Worth noting for this clone: An end of the junction does not agree with germline; a read error may underlie this. The chain recombines TRBV7-2 with TRBJ2-5, with 7 bases fitting TRBD2. The germline V gene encodes CDR1 SGHTA and CDR2 FQGNSA. The CDR3 loop spans 14 amino acids. CDR3 sequence reads: CASSLGRLAVMWDF. The CDR3 region has the DNA TGTGCCAGCAGCTTAGGTCGGCTAGCGGTGATGTGGGACTTC.

V is TRBV14 and J is TRBJ1-5; 7 bases agree with TRBD1. The CDR3 is made up of 16 amino acids. Germline lookup yields CDR1 SGHDN and CDR2 FVKESK. The V segment lost 4 bases and the J segment 7 bases; nucleotides outside the gene matches: 13. CDR3 in amino acids: CASSRGDRVLRQPQHF. The DNA for the CDR3 is TGTGCCAGCAGCCGAGGTGACAGGGTCTTGAGACAGCCCCAGCATTTT.

The gene calls are TRBV5-6 and TRBJ1-4; 9 bases agree with TRBD1. J lost 0 bases, V lost 3 bases, and 9 bases had no gene match. CDR3 size: 18 residues. Germline V gene data show CDR1 as SGHDT and CDR2 as YYEEEE. CDR3 residues: CASSSKPGQGPTNEKLFF. The CDR3 DNA follows: TGTGCCAGCAGCTCAAAGCCGGGACAGGGTCCAACTAATGAAAAACTGTTTTTT. The complete variable domain, with remaining parts taken from reference TRBV5-6 and TRBJ1-4, reads DAGVTQSPTHLIKTRGQQVTLRCSPKSGHDTVSWYQQALGQGPQFIFQYYEEEERQRGNFPDRFSGHQFPNYSSELNVNALLLGDSALYLCASSSKPGQGPTNEKLFFGSGTQLSVL.

V is TRBV5-5 and J is TRBJ2-7; D ambiguous. The V end lost 1 base, the J end lost 0 bases, and 8 bases lay between the germline ends. The germline V gene encodes CDR1 SGHKS and CDR2 YYEKEE (reference sequence). The CDR3 runs to 14 residues. The CDR3 loop reads CASSLRVDSYEQYF. CDR3 DNA: TGTGCCAGCAGCTTGCGCGTTGACTCCTACGAGCAGTACTTC.

V is TRBV6-2 or TRBV6-3 and J is TRBJ2-1; 8 bases align to TRBD2. Germline V gives CDR1 MNHEY, CDR2 SVGEGT. V shed 6 bases and J 6 bases; nucleotides not matched to a gene: 7. This CDR3 region has 14 residues. The CDR3 reads CASSPPGGGNEQFF. The CDR3 DNA follows: TGTGCCAGCAGCCCCCCGGGGGGGGGCAATGAGCAGTTCTTC.

This rearrangement joins TRBV6-5 to TRBJ2-1, with TRBD2 matching over 8 bases. From germline, CDR1 is MNHEY and CDR2 SVGAGI. CDR3 length equals 15 residues. Germline trimming cut 0 bases from V and 6 bases from J; bases unmatched to any gene: 4. The CDR3 sequence is CASSYSGLVGNEQFF. CDR3 bases: TGTGCCAGCAGTTACTCGGGACTAGTGGGCAATGAGCAGTTCTTC.

The chain carries TRBV18 and TRBJ2-7; tentative D call: TRBD1 (5 bases). Germline V gene data show CDR1 as KGHSH and CDR2 as LQKENI. The CDR3 is 14 amino acids. V was cut by 5 bases and J by 0 bases, with 11 bases left in between. The CDR3 sequence is CASSSSTASYEQYF. CDR3 coding DNA: TGTGCCAGCTCATCCTCGACAGCCTCCTACGAGCAGTACTTC.